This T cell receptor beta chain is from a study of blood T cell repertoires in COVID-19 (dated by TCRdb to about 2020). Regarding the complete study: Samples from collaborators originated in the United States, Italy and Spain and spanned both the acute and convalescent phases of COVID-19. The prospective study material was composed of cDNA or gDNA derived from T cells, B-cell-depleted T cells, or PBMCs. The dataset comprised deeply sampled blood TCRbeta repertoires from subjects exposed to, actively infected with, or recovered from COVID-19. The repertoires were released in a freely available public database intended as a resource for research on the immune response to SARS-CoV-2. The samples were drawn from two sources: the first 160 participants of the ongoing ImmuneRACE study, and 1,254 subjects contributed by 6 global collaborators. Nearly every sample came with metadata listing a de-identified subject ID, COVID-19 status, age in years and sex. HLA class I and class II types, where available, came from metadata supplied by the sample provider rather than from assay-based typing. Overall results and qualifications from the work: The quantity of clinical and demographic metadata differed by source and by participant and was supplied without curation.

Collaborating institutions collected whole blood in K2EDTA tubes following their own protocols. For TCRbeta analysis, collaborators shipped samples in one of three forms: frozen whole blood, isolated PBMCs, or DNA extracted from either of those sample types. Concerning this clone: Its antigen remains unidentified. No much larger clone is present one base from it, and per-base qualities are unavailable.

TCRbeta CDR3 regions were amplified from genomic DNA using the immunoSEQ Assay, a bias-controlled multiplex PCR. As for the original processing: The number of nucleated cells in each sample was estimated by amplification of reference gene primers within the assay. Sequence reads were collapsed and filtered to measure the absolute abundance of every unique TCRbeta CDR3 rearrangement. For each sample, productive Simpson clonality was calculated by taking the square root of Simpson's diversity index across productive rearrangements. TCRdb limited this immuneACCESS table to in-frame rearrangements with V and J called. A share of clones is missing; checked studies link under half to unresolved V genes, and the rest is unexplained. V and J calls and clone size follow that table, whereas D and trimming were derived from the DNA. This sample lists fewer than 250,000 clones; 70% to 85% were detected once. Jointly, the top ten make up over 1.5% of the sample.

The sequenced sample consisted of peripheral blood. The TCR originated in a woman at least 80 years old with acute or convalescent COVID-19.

For the CDR3, the sequence is CASSQLETQYF. The sequenced DNA: TGCGCCAGCAGCCAGTTGGAGACCCAGTACTTC. The rearranged segments are TRBV5-1 and TRBJ2-5, with the D gene too uncertain to name. Via the germline V gene, CDR1 is SGHRS and CDR2 YFSETQ. Taken from cysteine to phenylalanine, the CDR3 has 11 residues. The entry retains the CDR3 DNA only, 33 bases that are in frame from base 1. V sheds 4 bases and J sheds 5 bases, leaving 6 bases between their ends.